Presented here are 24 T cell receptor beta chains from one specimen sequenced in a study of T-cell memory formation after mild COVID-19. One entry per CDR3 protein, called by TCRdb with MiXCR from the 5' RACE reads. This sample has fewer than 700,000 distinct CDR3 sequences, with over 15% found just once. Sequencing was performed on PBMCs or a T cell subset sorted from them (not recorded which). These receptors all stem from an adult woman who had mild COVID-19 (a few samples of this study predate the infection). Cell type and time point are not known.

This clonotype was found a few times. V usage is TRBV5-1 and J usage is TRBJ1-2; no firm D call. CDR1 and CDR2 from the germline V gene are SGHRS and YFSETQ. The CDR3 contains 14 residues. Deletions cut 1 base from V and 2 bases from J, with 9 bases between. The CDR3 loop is CASSLSPANYGYTF. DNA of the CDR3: TGCGCCAGCAGCTTGTCGCCGGCCAACTATGGCTACACCTTC.

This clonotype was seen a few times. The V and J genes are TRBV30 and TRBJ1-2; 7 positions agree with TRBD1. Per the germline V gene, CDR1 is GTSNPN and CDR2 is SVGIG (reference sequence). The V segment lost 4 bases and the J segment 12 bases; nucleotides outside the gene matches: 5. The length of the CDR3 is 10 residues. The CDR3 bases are TGTGCCTGGAAGACAGGGAAGCACACCTTC. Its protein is CAWKTGKHTF.

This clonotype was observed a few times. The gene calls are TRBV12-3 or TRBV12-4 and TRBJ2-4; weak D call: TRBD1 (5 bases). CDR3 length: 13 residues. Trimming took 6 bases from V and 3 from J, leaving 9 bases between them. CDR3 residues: CASRGPSKNIQYF. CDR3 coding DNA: TGTGCCAGCAGGGGGCCTAGCAAAAACATTCAGTACTTC.

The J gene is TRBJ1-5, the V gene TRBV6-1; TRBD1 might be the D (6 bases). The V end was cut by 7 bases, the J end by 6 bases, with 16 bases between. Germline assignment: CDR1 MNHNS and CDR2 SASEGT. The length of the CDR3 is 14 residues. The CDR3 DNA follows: TGTGCCAGCATGGACTGGGCCAGGGGTCAGCCCCAGCATTTT. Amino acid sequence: CASMDWARGQPQHF.

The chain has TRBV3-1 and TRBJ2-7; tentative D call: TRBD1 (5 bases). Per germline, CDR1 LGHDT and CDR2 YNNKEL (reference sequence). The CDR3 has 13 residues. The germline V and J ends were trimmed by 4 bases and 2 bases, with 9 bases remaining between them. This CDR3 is CASSLTEAYEQYF. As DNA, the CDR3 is TGTGCCAGCAGCCTGACAGAAGCCTACGAGCAGTACTTC.

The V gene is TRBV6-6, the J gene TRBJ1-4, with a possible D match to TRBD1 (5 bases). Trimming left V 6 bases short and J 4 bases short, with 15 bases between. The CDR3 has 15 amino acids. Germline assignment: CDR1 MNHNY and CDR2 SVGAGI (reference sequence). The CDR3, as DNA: TGTGCCAGCAGGGCCCAGGGTTGGGGTAATGAAAAACTGTTTTTT. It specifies CASRAQGWGNEKLFF.

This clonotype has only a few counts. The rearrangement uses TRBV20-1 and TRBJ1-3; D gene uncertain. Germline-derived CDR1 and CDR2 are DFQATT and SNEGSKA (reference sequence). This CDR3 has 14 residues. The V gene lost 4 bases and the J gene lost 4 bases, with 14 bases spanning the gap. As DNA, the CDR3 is TGCAGTGCTACAGGTCGATTTTCCGGAAACACCATATATTTT. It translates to CSATGRFSGNTIYF.

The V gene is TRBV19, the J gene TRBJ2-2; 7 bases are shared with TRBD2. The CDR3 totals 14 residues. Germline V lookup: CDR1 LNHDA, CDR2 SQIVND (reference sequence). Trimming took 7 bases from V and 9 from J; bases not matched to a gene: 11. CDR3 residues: CASTPYAGDWELFF. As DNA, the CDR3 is TGTGCCAGTACTCCCTATGCGGGGGATTGGGAGCTGTTTTTT.

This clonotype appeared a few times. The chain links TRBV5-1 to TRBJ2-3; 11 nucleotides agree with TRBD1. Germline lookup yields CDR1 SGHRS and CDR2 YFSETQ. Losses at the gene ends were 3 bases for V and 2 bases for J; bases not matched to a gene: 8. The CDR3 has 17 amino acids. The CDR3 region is CASSYGTGGAYTDTQYF. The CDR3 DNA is TGCGCCAGCAGCTACGGGACAGGGGGGGCCTACACAGATACGCAGTATTTT.

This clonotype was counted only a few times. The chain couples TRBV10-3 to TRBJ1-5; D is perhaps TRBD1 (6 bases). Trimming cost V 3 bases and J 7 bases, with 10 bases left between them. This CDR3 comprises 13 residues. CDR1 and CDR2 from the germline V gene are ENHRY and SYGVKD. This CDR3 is CAISEERGQPQHF. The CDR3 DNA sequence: TGTGCCATCAGTGAAGAAAGGGGGCAGCCCCAGCATTTT.

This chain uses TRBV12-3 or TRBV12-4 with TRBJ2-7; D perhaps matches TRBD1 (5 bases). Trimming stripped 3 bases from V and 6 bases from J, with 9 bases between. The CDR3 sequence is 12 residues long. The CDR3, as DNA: TGTGCCAGCAGTTTCGCAGGGTCCGAGCAGTACTTC. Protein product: CASSFAGSEQYF.

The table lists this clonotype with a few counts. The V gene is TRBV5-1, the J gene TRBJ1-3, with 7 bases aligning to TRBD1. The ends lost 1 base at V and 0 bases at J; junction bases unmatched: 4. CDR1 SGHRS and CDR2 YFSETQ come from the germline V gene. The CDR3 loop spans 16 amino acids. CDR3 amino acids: CASSLSTGFSGNTIYF. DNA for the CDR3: TGCGCCAGCAGCTTGTCGACAGGGTTCTCTGGAAACACCATATATTTT. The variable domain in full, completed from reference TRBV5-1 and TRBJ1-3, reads KAGVTQTPRYLIKTRGQQVTLSCSPISGHRSVSWYQQTPGQGLQFLFEYFSETQRNKGNFPGRFSGRQFSNSRSEMNVSTLELGDSALYLCASSLSTGFSGNTIYFGEGSWLTVV.

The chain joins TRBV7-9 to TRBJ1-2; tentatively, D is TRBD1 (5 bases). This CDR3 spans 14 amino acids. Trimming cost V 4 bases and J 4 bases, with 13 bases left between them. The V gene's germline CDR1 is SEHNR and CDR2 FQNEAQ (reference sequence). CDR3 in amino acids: CASSSTSGGYGYTF. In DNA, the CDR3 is TGTGCCAGCAGCTCAACGTCCGGGGGCTATGGCTACACCTTC.

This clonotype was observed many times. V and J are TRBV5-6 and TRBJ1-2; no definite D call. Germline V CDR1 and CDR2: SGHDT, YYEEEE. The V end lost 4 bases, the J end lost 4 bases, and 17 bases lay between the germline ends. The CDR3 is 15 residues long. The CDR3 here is CASSPPSGVGYGYTF. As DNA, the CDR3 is TGTGCCAGCAGCCCTCCCTCGGGAGTCGGCTATGGCTACACCTTC.

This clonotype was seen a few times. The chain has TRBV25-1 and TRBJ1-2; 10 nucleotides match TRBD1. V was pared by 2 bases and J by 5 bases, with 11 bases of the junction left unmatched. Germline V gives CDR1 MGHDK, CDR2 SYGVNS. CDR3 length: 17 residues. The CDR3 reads CASSEGTGAYLLYGYTF. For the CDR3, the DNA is TGTGCCAGCAGTGAAGGGACAGGGGCTTACCTATTGTATGGCTACACCTTC.

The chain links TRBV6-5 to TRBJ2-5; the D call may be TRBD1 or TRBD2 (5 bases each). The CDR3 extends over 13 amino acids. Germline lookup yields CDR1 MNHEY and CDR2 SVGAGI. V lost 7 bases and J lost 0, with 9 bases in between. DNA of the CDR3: TGTGCCAGCACCGGGGCGGACCAAGAGACCCAGTACTTC. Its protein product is CASTGADQETQYF.

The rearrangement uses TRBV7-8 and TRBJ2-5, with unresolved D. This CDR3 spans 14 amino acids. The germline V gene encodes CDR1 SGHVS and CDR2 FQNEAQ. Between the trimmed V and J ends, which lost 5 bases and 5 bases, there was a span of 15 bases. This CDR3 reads CASSASVVGETQYF. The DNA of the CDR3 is TGTGCCAGCAGCGCAAGCGTAGTCGGGGAGACCCAGTACTTC.

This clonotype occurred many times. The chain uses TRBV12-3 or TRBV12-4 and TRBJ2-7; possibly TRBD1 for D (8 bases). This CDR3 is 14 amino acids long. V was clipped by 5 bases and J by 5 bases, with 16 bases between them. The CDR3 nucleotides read TGTGCCAGCAGTATACGGACAGGGAGGGACGAGCAGTACTTC. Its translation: CASSIRTGRDEQYF.

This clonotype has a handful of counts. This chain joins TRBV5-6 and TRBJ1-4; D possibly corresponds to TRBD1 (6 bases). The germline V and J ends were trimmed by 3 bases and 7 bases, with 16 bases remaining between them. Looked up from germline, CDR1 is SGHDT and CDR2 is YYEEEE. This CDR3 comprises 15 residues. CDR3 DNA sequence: TGTGCCAGCAGCTACAAGGGGGAAGATGCTGAAAAACTGTTTTTT. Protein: CASSYKGEDAEKLFF.

The CDR3 spells CASRHASEAFF. In DNA, the CDR3 is TGTGCCAGCAGGCATGCTTCTGAAGCTTTCTTT. The chain has TRBV6-6 and TRBJ1-1; D unresolved. V shed 6 bases and J shed 6 bases, with 8 bases lying between them. The CDR3 loop spans 11 amino acids. Germline V gives CDR1 MNHNY, CDR2 SVGAGI (reference sequence).

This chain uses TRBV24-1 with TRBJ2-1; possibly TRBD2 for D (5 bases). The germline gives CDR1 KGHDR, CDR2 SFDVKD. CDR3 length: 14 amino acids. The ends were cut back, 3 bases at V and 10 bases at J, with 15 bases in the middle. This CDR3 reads CATSDPRAGNEQFF. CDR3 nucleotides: TGTGCCACCAGTGATCCCCGCGCGGGCAACGAGCAGTTCTTC.

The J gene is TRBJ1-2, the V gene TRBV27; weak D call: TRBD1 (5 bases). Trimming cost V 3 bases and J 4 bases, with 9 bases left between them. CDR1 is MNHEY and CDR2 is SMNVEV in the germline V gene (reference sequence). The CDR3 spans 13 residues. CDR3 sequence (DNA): TGTGCCAGCAGTTTCTCGGGGCGCTATGGCTACACCTTC. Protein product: CASSFSGRYGYTF.

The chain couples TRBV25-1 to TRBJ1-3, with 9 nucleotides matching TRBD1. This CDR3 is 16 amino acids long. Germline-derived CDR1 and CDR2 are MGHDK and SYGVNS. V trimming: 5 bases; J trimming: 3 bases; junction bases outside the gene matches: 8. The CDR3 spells CASSSGTGSFGNTIYF. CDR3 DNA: TGTGCCAGCAGTAGCGGGACAGGGTCGTTTGGAAACACCATATATTTT.

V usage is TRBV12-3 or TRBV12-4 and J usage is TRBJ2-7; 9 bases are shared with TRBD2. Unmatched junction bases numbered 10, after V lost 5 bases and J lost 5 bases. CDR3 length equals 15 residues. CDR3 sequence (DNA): TGTGCCAGCAGTCAAAGCGGGGGGCTAGCTAACGAGCAGTACTTC. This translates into CASSQSGGLANEQYF.